A single sample gave rise to the 19 T cell receptor beta chains below, sequenced in a study of CD8+CD57+ T cells in acquired aplastic anemia. Sequenced patients had shown CD8+CD57+ cell expansion by flow cytometry. For CDR3 and TCR beta VDJ profiling, genomic DNA was the template used. TCRdb reprocessed the reads via MiXCR and lists one record per CDR3 protein. Found here are about 220,000 distinct CDR3 sequences, 45% to 50% of them singletons; the top ten hold 7.8%. The sample taken for sequencing was sorted CD4+, CD8+, or CD8+CD57+ T cells (not recorded which) from PBMCs. The receptors shown here come from a human donor with aplastic anemia.

This rearrangement joins TRBV11-2 to TRBJ2-3; TRBD2 might be the D (5 bases). Germline CDR1 and CDR2: SGHAT and FQNNGV. The CDR3 is 15 amino acids. V lost 5 bases to trimming and J lost 1 base, with 13 bases between them. The chain's CDR3 is CASSLRGSGTDTQYF. The CDR3, as DNA: TGTGCCAGCAGCCTCCGAGGTAGCGGCACAGATACGCAGTATTTT.

The CDR3 nucleotides are TGTGCCAGCAGCCCCCCCGGACTAGCGGGAGTAAATGAGCAGTTCTTC. It codes for CASSPPGLAGVNEQFF. The V call is TRBV7-8, the J call TRBJ2-1, with TRBD2 identical over 13 bases. Germline trimming cut 5 bases from V and 7 bases from J; bases unmatched to any gene: 8. The CDR3 runs to 16 residues. The germline CDR1 and CDR2 sequences are SGHVS and FQNEAQ. The full variable domain, its missing parts supplied by reference TRBV7-8 and TRBJ2-1, is GAGVSQSPRYKVAKRGQDVALRCDPISGHVSLFWYQQALGQGPEFLTYFQNEAQLDKSGLPSDRFFAERPEGSVSTLKIQRTQQEDSAVYLCASSPPGLAGVNEQFFGPGTRLTVL.

The V gene is TRBV20-1, the J gene TRBJ1-2; a possible D gene is TRBD1 (5 bases). CDR1 is DFQATT, CDR2 SNEGSKA, per germline (reference sequence). CDR3 length: 12 amino acids. The CDR3 region is CSVAAGISGYTF. The DNA of the CDR3 is TGCAGCGTTGCGGCAGGGATCAGTGGCTACACCTTC.

In this sample, this clonotype turned up a few times. This clone may be a read error of a much larger clone one base away. The V gene is TRBV29-1, the J gene TRBJ1-2; D unresolved. Germline CDR1 is SQVTM and CDR2 is ANQGSEA. The CDR3 is 15 amino acids. Deletions cut 5 bases from V and 2 bases from J, with 18 bases between. The CDR3 loop is CSVSNSPELNYGYTF. The CDR3, as DNA: TGCAGCGTTTCTAACTCTCCGGAGCTAAACTATGGCTACACCTTC.

This clonotype has at least ten counts. The gene calls are TRBV20-1 and TRBJ2-5; either TRBD1 or TRBD2 may supply D (5 bases each). Looked up from germline, CDR1 is DFQATT and CDR2 is SNEGSKA (reference sequence). CDR3 length: 13 amino acids. CDR3 DNA: TGCAGAACCCCGGGGCGCGACCAAGAGACCCAGTACTTC. The encoded protein is CRTPGRDQETQYF.

Many counts were recorded for this clonotype. The V gene is TRBV7-9, the J gene TRBJ2-7, with 10 bases matching TRBD2. Germline V CDR1 and CDR2: SEHNR, FQNEAQ (reference sequence). The length of the CDR3 is 15 residues. The ends lost 7 bases at V and 0 bases at J; junction bases unmatched: 6. CDR3: CASTQGTSVSYEQYF. As DNA, the CDR3 is TGTGCCAGCACCCAAGGGACTAGCGTCTCCTACGAGCAGTACTTC.

The gene calls are TRBV24-1 and TRBJ2-7; 13 bases map to TRBD2. Germline-derived CDR1 and CDR2 are KGHDR and SFDVKD. CDR3 length equals 15 residues. The V gene end was trimmed by 5 bases and the J gene end by 3 bases; junction bases not matched to a gene: 3. The DNA of the CDR3 is TGTGCCACCAGTGGTGGACTAGCGGGAGACTACGAGCAGTACTTC. Its protein product is CATSGGLAGDYEQYF.

The rearrangement links TRBV25-1 to TRBJ1-5, with D tentatively TRBD1 (6 bases). CDR1 and CDR2 from the germline V gene are MGHDK and SYGVNS. The V gene lost 2 bases and the J gene lost 15 bases, with 23 bases spanning the gap. The CDR3 length is 15 residues. The CDR3 loop is CASSEIEGVGGWLHF. The CDR3 DNA sequence: TGTGCCAGCAGTGAAATTGAGGGGGTCGGGGGGTGGCTGCATTTT. Variable domain in full (rest from reference TRBV25-1 and TRBJ1-5): EADIYQTPRYLVIGTGKKITLECSQTMGHDKMYWYQQDPGMELHLIHYSYGVNSTEKGDLSSESTVSRIRTEHFPLTLESARPSHTSQYLCASSEIEGVGGWLHFGDGTRLSIL.

The rearrangement joins TRBV29-1 to TRBJ2-7, with a weak D call TRBD1 (6 bases). This CDR3 region has 13 residues. Germline lookup yields CDR1 SQVTM and CDR2 ANQGSEA. The CDR3 is CSEQGRLGHEQYF. In nucleotides, the CDR3 is TGCAGTGAACAGGGCAGGCTCGGACATGAGCAGTACTTC.

This clonotype showed up just once. The V and J genes are TRBV20-1 and TRBJ1-1, with TRBD1 matching over 11 bases. Germline CDR1 reads DFQATT; CDR2 reads SNEGSKA (reference sequence). J lost 7 bases, V lost 3 bases, and 4 bases had no gene match. The CDR3 sequence is 13 residues long. The CDR3: CSARGGTGGEAFF. The CDR3 region has the DNA TGCAGTGCTAGGGGAGGGACAGGGGGTGAAGCTTTCTTT.

The genes are TRBV24-1 and TRBJ2-1; D is ambiguous. The CDR3 runs to 15 residues. Germline loops: CDR1 KGHDR, CDR2 SFDVKD. Trimming removed 11 bases from V and 0 bases from J, with 16 bases in between. CDR3 bases: TGTGCCATCGAAGGCTCAGCAAGCTCCTACAATGAGCAGTTCTTC. Translation gives CAIEGSASSYNEQFF.

A note on this clonotype: This may arise from a read error, as a much more abundant clone is one base away. V and J are TRBV6-5 and TRBJ1-5; maybe TRBD1 (5 bases). CDR3 length equals 13 residues. Germline V lookup: CDR1 MNHEY, CDR2 SVGAGI. CDR3 amino acids: CAGSDRNNQPQHF. CDR3 in DNA: TGTGCCGGCAGTGACAGAAACAATCAGCCCCAGCATTTT.

V usage is TRBV7-6 and J usage is TRBJ2-3, with 10 bases matching TRBD2. This CDR3 is built from 16 residues. Per the germline V gene, CDR1 is SGHVS and CDR2 is FNYEAQ. Trimming took 0 bases from V and 6 from J; bases not matched to a gene: 6. The CDR3 protein is CASSLASGRALDTQYF. The CDR3 DNA is TGTGCCAGCAGCTTAGCGAGCGGGAGGGCCCTTGATACGCAGTATTTT.

There are many counts of this clonotype. The genes are TRBV29-1 and TRBJ1-1; D unresolved. V dropped 3 bases and J dropped 5 bases, with 10 bases sitting between them. Germline V lookup: CDR1 SQVTM, CDR2 ANQGSEA. The CDR3 consists of 12 residues. The CDR3 spells CSVEWGSTEAFF. As DNA, the CDR3 is TGCAGCGTTGAGTGGGGTTCAACTGAAGCTTTCTTT.

Note on this clonotype: A much larger clone sits a single nucleotide away, making a read error possible. The chain recombines TRBV12-3 or TRBV12-4 with TRBJ2-3, with D maybe TRBD2 (5 bases). The CDR3 loop spans 16 amino acids. Trimming removed 5 bases at V and 4 bases at J, with 19 bases between. Here the CDR3 reads CASSELERSSPDTQYF. The CDR3 nucleotides are TGTGCCAGCAGTGAATTGGAGCGTTCTAGCCCAGATACGCAGTATTTT.

The gene calls are TRBV6-5 and TRBJ1-3; D is undetermined. The CDR3 runs to 17 residues. V was trimmed by 0 bases and J by 0 bases, leaving 12 bases between them. Germline CDR1 and CDR2: MNHEY and SVGAGI. The CDR3 DNA reads as TGTGCCAGCAGTTACTCGAGTGGTCCCTCCTCTGGAAACACCATATATTTT. This translates into CASSYSSGPSSGNTIYF.

CDR3 protein: CASSSPGFGQYF. The CDR3 nucleotides read TGTGCCAGTAGTAGTCCGGGGTTCGGGCAGTACTTC. The chain is built from TRBV19 and TRBJ2-7; a possible D gene is TRBD2 (5 bases). V gave up 4 bases and J gave up 9 bases, with 13 bases separating them. This CDR3 is built from 12 residues. Germline values: CDR1 LNHDA, CDR2 SQIVND (reference sequence).

The chain carries TRBV20-1 and TRBJ1-6, with D possibly TRBD1 on 5 matching bases. Trimming pared 1 base from V and 7 bases from J, leaving 14 bases between. Germline CDR1 and CDR2: DFQATT and SNEGSKA (reference sequence). This CDR3 spans 15 amino acids. This chain's CDR3 is CSARAGHGGNSPLHF. CDR3 DNA sequence: TGCAGTGCTAGAGCCGGTCACGGGGGAAATTCACCCCTCCACTTT.

This clonotype showed up many times. V gene TRBV30 combines with J gene TRBJ2-7; TRBD1 aligns across 7 bases. The germline V gene encodes CDR1 GTSNPN and CDR2 SVGIG (reference sequence). The CDR3 spans 13 residues. V shed 0 bases, J shed 2 bases, and the junction held 1 base outside the gene matches. The chain's CDR3 is CAWSVGTAYEQYF. CDR3 coding DNA: TGTGCCTGGAGTGTTGGGACAGCCTACGAGCAGTACTTC.